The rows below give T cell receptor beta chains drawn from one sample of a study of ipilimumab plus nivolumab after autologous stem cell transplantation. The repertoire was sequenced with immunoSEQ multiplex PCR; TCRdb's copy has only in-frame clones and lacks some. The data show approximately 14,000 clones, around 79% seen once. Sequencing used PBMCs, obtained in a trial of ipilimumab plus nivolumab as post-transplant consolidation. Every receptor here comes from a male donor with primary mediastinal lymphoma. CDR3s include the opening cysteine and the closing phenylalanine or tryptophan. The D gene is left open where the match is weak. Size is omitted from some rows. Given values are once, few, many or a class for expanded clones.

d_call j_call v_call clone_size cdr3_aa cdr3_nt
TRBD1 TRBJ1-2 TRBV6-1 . CGAAMGRGLEGYTF TGCGGGGCGGCTATGGGCAGGGGGCTTGAGGGCTACACCTTC
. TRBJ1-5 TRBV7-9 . CASSLGAGRQPQHF TGTGCCAGCAGCTTAGGAGCAGGGAGACAGCCCCAGCATTTT
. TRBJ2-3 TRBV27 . CASSLFGRSTDTQYF TGTGCCAGCAGTCTTTTTGGGAGGAGCACAGATACGCAGTATTTT
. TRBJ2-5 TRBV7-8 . CASSPRVFGETQYF TGTGCCAGCAGCCCCAGGGTTTTCGGGGAGACCCAGTACTTC
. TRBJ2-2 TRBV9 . CASSPAATGELFF TGTGCCAGCAGCCCCGCGGCCACCGGGGAGCTGTTTTTT
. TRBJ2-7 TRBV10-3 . CAISEPRQGPEQYF TGTGCCATCAGTGAACCGCGCCAGGGACCCGAGCAGTACTTC
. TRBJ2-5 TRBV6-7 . CASRSVRRAETQYF TGTGCCAGCAGGAGCGTAAGGCGGGCAGAGACCCAGTACTTC
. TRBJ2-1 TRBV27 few CASSYRDSRLYEQFF TGTGCCAGCAGCTACCGGGACTCCCGTCTGTATGAGCAGTTCTTC
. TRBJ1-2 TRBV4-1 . CASSQVKGKDYGYTF TGCGCCAGCAGCCAAGTGAAGGGGAAGGACTATGGCTACACCTTC
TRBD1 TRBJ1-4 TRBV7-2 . CASSGTATNEKLFF TGTGCCAGCAGCGGGACAGCAACTAATGAAAAACTGTTTTTT
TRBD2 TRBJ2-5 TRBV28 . CASRAGLAGGQETQYF TGTGCCAGCAGGGCAGGACTAGCGGGGGGTCAAGAGACCCAGTACTTC
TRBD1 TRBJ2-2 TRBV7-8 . CASSREDRLNTGELFF TGTGCCAGCAGCCGAGAGGACAGGTTGAACACCGGGGAGCTGTTTTTT
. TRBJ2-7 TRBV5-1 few CASSVTGPEQYF TGCGCCAGCAGCGTGACAGGTCCCGAGCAGTACTTC
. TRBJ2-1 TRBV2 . CASSDQRESYNEQFF TGTGCCAGCAGTGACCAGCGAGAATCCTACAATGAGCAGTTCTTC
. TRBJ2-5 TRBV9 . CASSVGTVKETQYF TGTGCCAGCAGCGTAGGCACGGTAAAAGAGACCCAGTACTTC
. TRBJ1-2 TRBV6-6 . CASTHVGSGGYTF TGTGCCAGCACTCACGTGGGTTCTGGTGGCTACACCTTC
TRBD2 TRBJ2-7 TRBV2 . CASRGTSGTYEQYF TGTGCCAGCAGGGGGACTAGCGGTACCTACGAGCAGTACTTC
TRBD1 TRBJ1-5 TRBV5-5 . CASSRHQGASNQPQHF TGTGCCAGCAGCCGCCATCAGGGGGCGAGCAATCAGCCCCAGCATTTT
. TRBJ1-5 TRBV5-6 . CASSLRSGSNQPQHF TGTGCCAGCAGCTTAAGGTCAGGGAGCAATCAGCCCCAGCATTTT
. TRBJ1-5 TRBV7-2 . CASSPSGGVNQPQHF TGTGCCAGCAGCCCCTCGGGGGGAGTCAATCAGCCCCAGCATTTT
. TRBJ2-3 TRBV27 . CASSSRLGSSTDTQYF TGTGCCAGCAGTTCCCGACTAGGGTCAAGCACAGATACGCAGTATTTT
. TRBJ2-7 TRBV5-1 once CASSSTGKQYF TGCGCCAGCAGCTCAACAGGGAAGCAGTACTTC
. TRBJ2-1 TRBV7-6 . CASSPSSPGPYNEQFF TGTGCCAGCAGCCCCAGTTCCCCAGGGCCCTACAATGAGCAGTTCTTC
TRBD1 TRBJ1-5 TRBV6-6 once CASSWTGNQPQHF TGTGCCAGCTCATGGACAGGGAATCAGCCCCAGCATTTT
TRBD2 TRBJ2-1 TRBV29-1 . CSVEPEAGLEQFF TGCAGCGTTGAACCCGAGGCGGGACTAGAGCAGTTCTTC
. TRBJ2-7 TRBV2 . CASQKLRSAPYEQYF TGTGCCAGCCAAAAGCTACGATCAGCCCCCTACGAGCAGTACTTC
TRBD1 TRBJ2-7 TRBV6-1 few CASSPRDSYEQYF TGTGCCAGCAGCCCACGGGACAGCTACGAGCAGTACTTC
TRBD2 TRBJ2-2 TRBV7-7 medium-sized CASSAVSGGQNTGELFF TGTGCTAGCAGCGCCGTATCGGGGGGTCAGAACACCGGGGAGCTGTTTTTT
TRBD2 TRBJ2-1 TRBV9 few CASSRTSGGPSNEQFF TGTGCCAGCAGCCGGACTAGCGGGGGGCCGTCTAATGAGCAGTTCTTC
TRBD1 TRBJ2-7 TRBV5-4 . CASSLTGGYEQYF TGTGCCAGCAGCTTGACAGGGGGCTACGAGCAGTACTTC
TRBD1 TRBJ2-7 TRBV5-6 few CASSYADRVPEQYF TGTGCCAGCAGCTATGCGGACAGGGTCCCCGAGCAGTACTTC
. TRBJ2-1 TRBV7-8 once CASSLGQYNEQFF TGTGCCAGCAGCTTAGGGCAGTACAATGAGCAGTTCTTC